This T cell receptor beta chain was obtained from a study of cytomegalovirus exposure and HLA in healthy donors (TCRdb year 2017). Concerning the study at large: According to an earlier analysis of 550 to 750 of the donors, 200 million or so T cells yielded roughly 110 million unique TCR beta sequences and approximately 280 Gb of sequence data. About 300 gigabases of sequencing data and tens of millions of unique TCR sequences made up an early release that covered about 640 HLA-typed donors. Among the roughly 400 genotyped donors, approximately 77% belonged to the genetic ancestry cluster associated with self-reported Caucasian donors. The aim of the study was to test whether cataloging public T cell receptors could identify signatures of past pathogen exposure. The study profiled the T cell repertoires of 500 to 800 subjects by immunosequencing and related them to cytomegalovirus serostatus. A separate validation cohort of roughly 130 different subjects was used in addition to the roughly 700-subject first cohort. The study combined high-throughput TCR immunosequencing, statistical association of individual TCRs with disease status, and machine learning to predict cytomegalovirus infection status. In a later analysis, previously published TCR beta repertoires from hundreds of donors were re-analyzed and high-resolution HLA genotyping was added so that TCR occurrence patterns could be studied. Rather than using new phenotypic data, the later analysis identified candidate immune exposures from TCR beta sequences and from how often those sequences occurred across donors. In an earlier analysis of 500 to 650 of the donors, high-throughput TCR beta sequencing was used to judge whether each TCR beta V gene segment behaved as functional or pseudogenic. Donor age, sex, ethnicity and CMV serostatus were collected together with the repertoire data. A later genetic analysis took genome-wide SNP genotypes for about 55% of the roughly 670 donors and used that subset as a discovery cohort. Every repertoire in the discovery cohort had been generated on one and the same sequencing platform. Class I and class II HLA loci were covered by the typing at four-digit resolution. The number of typed donors differed by locus: about 629-630 for A, B, C, DRB1 and DQB1; approximately 540 for DQA1; 606 for DPA1; and about 450 for DPB1. Several DR-DQ haplotypes were treated as single units for association and clustering because of strong linkage in the cohort. Among around 400 genotyped donors of the cohort, an average of roughly 240,000 unique TCR beta nucleotide sequences were sequenced per donor, roughly 20% of them non-productive. General findings and caveats noted by the study authors: According to a later analysis, TCR association rates differed among HLA loci, with DRB1 alleles showing the most associated TCRs and HLA-C alleles showing the fewest. A cluster of highly shared sequence variants was judged likely to represent a technical artifact of the sequencing pipeline. Compared with the 666-donor mean, donors in an Asian-associated ancestry cluster had fewer N-insertions in productive TCRs, according to a later genetic analysis. Broadly in line with IMGT annotations, most TCR beta V segments showed up in productive rearrangements about 90% or about 30% of the time in an earlier analysis of several hundred of the donors. Because some donors lacked HLA typing at each locus, the association tests relied only on the typed subset. Only TCR beta chains were sequenced in this cohort, and the absence of alpha or paired-chain data limited detectable features. Because counts were too low, about 17 rarely observed V segments, including chromosome 9 orphons, were excluded from the earlier analysis of some 590 of the donors. In a later analysis, HLA-associated TCR beta chains showed more clonal expansion and lower generation probabilities than non-associated chains that were equally common. When HLA alleles, especially DR and DQ, strongly co-occurred, TCR associations were difficult to assign to individual alleles. An association between a missense DCLRE1C variant and V-gene and J-gene trimming of TCR beta chains was found in a later genetic analysis and replicated in an independent cohort. The study listed 150 to 200 TCR beta chains as associated with cytomegalovirus. Across donors, most TCR sequences were observed very rarely, whereas some public TCRs were present in many individuals. In vitro tests confirmed that a few of the cytomegalovirus-associated TCR beta chains recognize cytomegalovirus antigens. The presence/absence analyses assumed that sequencing depth was roughly uniform across donors, and that assumption may not be true. Specific HLA alleles were associated with around 18,000 TCR beta sequences at a false discovery rate of 0.05 in a later analysis. For the cohort, immune exposure information was limited to CMV serostatus. A further reported finding was that TCR beta sequences accurately predicted the HLA-A and HLA-B alleles for most subjects in the first cohort. Some IMGT-functional V segments, including TRBV6-2 and TRBV6-3, could not be told apart with the 87-base-pair reads, so those segments were excluded. According to the authors, the approach could potentially be generalized to other disease states and immunological phenotypes. Linkage disequilibrium might explain the correlated functional status among segregating V segments, but an unknown experimental factor could not be excluded. In a later analysis, several top co-occurrence clusters were reported to appear linked to parvovirus B19, influenza, CMV and Epstein-Barr virus. The classifier was reported to diagnose cytomegalovirus status with high specificity and sensitivity in both the original and validation cohorts. A later analysis found that most CMV-associated TCR beta chains appeared HLA-restricted, with HLA associations seemingly driven largely by CMV exposure.

With respect to this clone: The target of this receptor is not known. Nothing much larger sits one base from this clone, and base qualities are not available.

Receptor amplification or capture employed the immunoSEQ multiplex PCR assay. A mixture of 60 forward primers for TCR Vbeta segments and 13 reverse primers for TCR Jbeta segments was used in the multiplex PCR. Amplification of the CDR3 region of rearranged TCR beta genes was performed with a multiplex PCR assay on genomic DNA. On the Illumina HiSeq System, the amplified TCR beta libraries were sequenced as 87-base-pair reads. In the original analysis: Across the 640 or so repertoires, a later analysis counted about 81 million unique TCR beta chains, approximately 12 million of which were shared by at least two donors. Raw reads were error-corrected and collapsed into unique sequences by a nearest-neighbor algorithm in which closely related sequences were merged to remove PCR and sequencing errors. V, D and J gene segments were assigned by aligning CDR3 sequences to IMGT reference sequences. For a sequence to be retained, a match of at least six nucleotides was required to both a V gene segment and a J gene segment. Rearrangements were called productive when the CDR3 lacked stop codons and stayed in frame with V and J; all others were non-productive. CDR3 was defined according to IMGT convention as the region running from the second conserved V-encoded cysteine to the conserved J-encoded phenylalanine. In an earlier analysis of 587 of the donors, sequences lacking an unambiguous match to a single V gene segment were excluded. In an earlier analysis of approximately 560 of the donors, a V segment was called functional when productive rearrangements were above 56.7%, and segregating when the standard deviation between donors exceeded 5%. To diagnose cytomegalovirus status from the catalog of TCR beta chain sequences, a statistical classification framework was built. V and J gene assignment, in a later analysis, came from comparing TCR nucleotide sequences with IMGT/GENE-DB human TR gene sequences. Using the TCRdist pipeline, a later analysis assigned CDR3 sequences along with most-parsimonious VDJ recombination scenarios. In a later analysis, each TCR beta chain was defined by its CDR3 amino acid sequence together with its V-gene family, and reads lacking a unique V-gene family were excluded. As a way to deal with suspected cross-contamination and a sequencing artifact, a later analysis dropped hundreds of nucleotide sequences that were highly shared and had low generation probability. For each public chain, a later analysis derived a clonal expansion index from normalized ranks of inferred template counts within each repertoire. A later analysis computed generation probabilities with a VDJ recombination model fitted to out-of-frame rearrangements, and checked the results against IGoR. In a later analysis, TCR-TCR, TCR-HLA and TCR-CMV co-occurrence was scored with hypergeometric tests, and a repertoire-size bias correction was applied to TCR pairs. In a later analysis, false discovery rates were estimated by permuting HLA or CMV assignments 20 times. A later analysis grouped co-occurring TCRs with DBSCAN, adding TCRdist sequence similarity when clustering within HLA-allele-positive subsets. For co-occurrence clustering, repertoires with fewer than 30,000 or more than 120,000 public chains were excluded, along with about five repertoires with anomalous nucleotide sharing. TCRdb limited this immuneACCESS table to in-frame rearrangements with V and J called. A share of clones is missing; checked studies link under half to unresolved V genes, and the rest is unexplained. V and J calls plus clone size are reproduced from that table; the DNA served to infer D and trimming. Counted in this sample were around 140,000 clones; approximately 82% of them appeared once. The top ten constitute around 10% of the sample.

In total, approximately 610 healthy bone marrow donors made up the cohort. All cohort members were sampled while nominally healthy, although unrecorded immune exposures were likely present. The donor was CMV seropositive and belonged to the group of 250 to 300 seropositive cohort members. A peripheral blood sample was collected from each donor, and TCR beta sequencing was performed on peripheral blood mononuclear cells. Genomic DNA extraction from the blood cell samples was performed with the Qiagen DNeasy Blood Extraction Kit. V lost 5 bases and J lost 0 bases; the stretch between them is 11 bases long. The CDR3 goes from the cysteine to the phenylalanine over 14 residues. Here the CDR3 DNA is all that survives: 42 bases in frame from base 1. The CDR1 and CDR2 encoded by the germline V gene are MGHDK and SYGVNS.

The sample was PBMCs. This clonotype was sampled from a woman in her sixties or seventies in good health and CMV-seropositive. The rearranged segments are TRBV25-1 and TRBJ2-7; the D region possibly corresponds to TRBD1 (7 bases align). The DNA sequence is given as TGTGCCAGCAGTAGACAGGGACTCTCCTACGAGCAGTACTTC. This yields the protein CASSRQGLSYEQYF.